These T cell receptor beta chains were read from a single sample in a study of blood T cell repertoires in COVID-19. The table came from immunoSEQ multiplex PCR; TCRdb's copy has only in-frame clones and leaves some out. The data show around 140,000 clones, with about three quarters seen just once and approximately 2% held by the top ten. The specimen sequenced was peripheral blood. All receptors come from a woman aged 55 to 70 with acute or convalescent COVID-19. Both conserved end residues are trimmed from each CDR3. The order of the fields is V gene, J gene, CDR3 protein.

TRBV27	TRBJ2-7	ASSRSAGDWSYEQY
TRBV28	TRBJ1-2	ASSPTRDNYGYT
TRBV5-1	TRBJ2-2	ASSLRQGRTGELF
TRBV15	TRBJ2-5	ATSRVLETQY
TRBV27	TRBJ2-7	ASSFGGPSYEQY
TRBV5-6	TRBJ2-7	ASSPPGQWTYEQY
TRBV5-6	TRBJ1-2	ASSLAPTPYGYT
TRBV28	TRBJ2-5	ASSLGETGLGETQY
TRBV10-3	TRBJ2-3	AIRGLAGVPTDTQY
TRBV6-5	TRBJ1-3	ASNSHPPSGNTIY
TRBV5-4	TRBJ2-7	ASSLAGTGVYEQY
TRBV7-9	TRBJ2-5	ASSPKAFPQETQY
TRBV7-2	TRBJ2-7	ASSSRAGAGRFYEQY
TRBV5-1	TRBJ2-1	ASSSSGGGRAHEQF
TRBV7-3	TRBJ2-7	ASSSDWSGEQY
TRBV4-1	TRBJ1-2	ASSQEGGGGTYGYT
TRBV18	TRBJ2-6	ASSPPRAGANVLT
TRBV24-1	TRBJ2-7	ATSDSGTSGRYEQY
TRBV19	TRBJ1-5	ASSLRPAGTGFNQPQH
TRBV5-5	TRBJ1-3	ASSLRQAGNTIY
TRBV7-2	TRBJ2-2	ASSDRLVTGELF
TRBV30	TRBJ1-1	AWRAGSIAEAF
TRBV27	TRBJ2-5	ASSLVRTGKDQETQY
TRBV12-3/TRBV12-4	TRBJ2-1	ASRRVPGLEQF
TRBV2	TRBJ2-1	ASSEALSGWGGLQF
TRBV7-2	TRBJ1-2	ASSATGLGGYT